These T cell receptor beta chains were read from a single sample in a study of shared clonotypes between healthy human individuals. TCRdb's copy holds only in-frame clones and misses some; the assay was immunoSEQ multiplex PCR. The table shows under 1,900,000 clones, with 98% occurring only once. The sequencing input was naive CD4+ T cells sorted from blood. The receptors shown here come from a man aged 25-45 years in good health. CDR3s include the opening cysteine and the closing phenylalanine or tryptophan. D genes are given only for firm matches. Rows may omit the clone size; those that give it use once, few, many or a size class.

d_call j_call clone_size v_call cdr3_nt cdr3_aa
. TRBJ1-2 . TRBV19 TGTGCCAGTAGTATATCGACGGATGGCTACACCTTC CASSISTDGYTF
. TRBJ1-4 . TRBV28 TGTGCCAGCAGTTTATTGGAGGGTCTGAAACTGTTTTTT CASSLLEGLKLFF
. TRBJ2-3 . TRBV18 TGTGCCAGCTCACCATCCCAGATCACAGATACGCAGTATTTT CASSPSQITDTQYF
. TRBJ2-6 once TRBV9 TGTGCCAGCAGCCCCCGCTCTGGGGCCAACGTCCTGACTTTC CASSPRSGANVLTF
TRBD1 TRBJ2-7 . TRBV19 TGTGCCAGTAGTATAGTTACAGGGGGTTCTTTCGAGCAGTACTTC CASSIVTGGSFEQYF
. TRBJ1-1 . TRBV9 TGTGCCAGCAGCGTCGAGGTTTCGAACACTGAAGCTTTCTTT CASSVEVSNTEAFF
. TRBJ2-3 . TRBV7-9 TGTGCCCAGTGGGAGAACGGAGGACCAGATACGCAGTATTTT CAQWENGGPDTQYF
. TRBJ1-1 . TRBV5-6 TGTGCCAGCCTTGGCTGGTCCCCCACTGAAGCTTTCTTT CASLGWSPTEAFF
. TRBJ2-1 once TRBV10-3 TGTGCCATCAGGGTGAGTAGTGCGCTCAATGAGCAGTTCTTC CAIRVSSALNEQFF
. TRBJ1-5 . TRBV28 TGTGCCACCTCGCCCGGGGAAGTGAGCAATCAGCCCCAGCATTTT CATSPGEVSNQPQHF
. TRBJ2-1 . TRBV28 TGTGCCAGCAGTTTATGGTCAGGGCCGTCGAATGAGCAGTTCTTC CASSLWSGPSNEQFF
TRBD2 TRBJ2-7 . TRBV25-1 TGTGCCAGCAGTGAACTAGCGGGAGATTACGAGCAGTACTTC CASSELAGDYEQYF
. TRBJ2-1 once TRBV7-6 TGTGCCAGCAGCTGGCGACCCCGTTCTAGGAAGGGGGATAGCAATGAGCAGTTCTTC CASSWRPRSRKGDSNEQFF
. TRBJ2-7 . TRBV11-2 TGTGCCAGCAGCTTACAGACAGAGCACTACGAGCAGTACTTC CASSLQTEHYEQYF
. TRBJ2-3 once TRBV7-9 TGTGCCAGCAGCTTAGTAGGGGGCACAGATACGCAGTATTTT CASSLVGGTDTQYF
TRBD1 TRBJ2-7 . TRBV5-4 TGTGCCAGCAGCCTTCGGGCAGGGGGCGAAGAGCAGTACTTC CASSLRAGGEEQYF
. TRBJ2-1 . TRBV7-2 TGTGCCAGCAGCATCGACCGTACTGAGCAGTTCTTC CASSIDRTEQFF
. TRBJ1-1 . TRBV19 TGTGCCAGTAGAGACTCCCCTGCCCACACTGAAGCTTTCTTT CASRDSPAHTEAFF
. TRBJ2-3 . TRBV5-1 TGCGCCTGCTCTAGCGAAGGGGTCACTAGCACAGATACGCAGTATTTT CACSSEGVTSTDTQYF
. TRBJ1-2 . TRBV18 TGTGCCAGCTCTCGGTCCCAGGGTTGGAACTATGGCTACACCTTC CASSRSQGWNYGYTF
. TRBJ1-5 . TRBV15 TGTGCCACCAGCTTACGTACGAATCAGCCCCAGCATTTT CATSLRTNQPQHF
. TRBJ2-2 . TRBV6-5 TGTGCCAGCAGACAGGTCGCGAACACCGGGGAGCTGTTTTTT CASRQVANTGELFF
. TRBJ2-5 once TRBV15 TGTGCCACCAGCAGGTCGTACCAAGAGACCCAGTACTTC CATSRSYQETQYF
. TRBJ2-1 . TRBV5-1 TGCGCCAGCAGCTTGCGAGCAGCCTACAATGAGCAGTTCTTC CASSLRAAYNEQFF
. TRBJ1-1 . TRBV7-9 TGTGCCAGCAGCTCCCCGGGGGCAGTGAACACTGAAGCTTTCTTT CASSSPGAVNTEAFF
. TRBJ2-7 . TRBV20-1 TGCAGTGCGGTACTGGGCTACGAGCAGTACTTC CSAVLGYEQYF
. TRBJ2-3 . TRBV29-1 TGCAGCGTCGTAAGACCGACAGATACGCAGTATTTT CSVVRPTDTQYF
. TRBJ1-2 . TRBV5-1 TGCGCCAGCAGCTTGGTTGCGGGTTCAAGCTATGGCTACACCTTC CASSLVAGSSYGYTF
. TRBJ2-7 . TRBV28 TGTGCCAGCAGTTTAAGGGGCGCAGTTCTTTACGAGCAGTACTTC CASSLRGAVLYEQYF
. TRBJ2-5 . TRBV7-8 TGTGCCAGCAGCTTAGTGGTGGCGAGAGAGACCCAGTACTTC CASSLVVARETQYF
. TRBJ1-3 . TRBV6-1 TGTGCCAGCATCGAGGGAGGGACTGGAAACACCATATATTTT CASIEGGTGNTIYF
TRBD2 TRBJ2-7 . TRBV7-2 TGTGCCAGCGGCGGGACTAGCCGGAGGTACGAGCAGTACTTC CASGGTSRRYEQYF
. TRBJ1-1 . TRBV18 TGTGCCAGCTCAGGGGTGGTTATTGTGAACACTGAAGCTTTCTTT CASSGVVIVNTEAFF